The clone carrying this T cell receptor (beta chain) has a count of ten or more. The sample comes from a study of breast tumors, draining lymph nodes, adjacent tissues. Axillary draining lymph nodes of breast cancer patients supplied the node samples. MiXCR was run by TCRdb on the multiplex PCR reads, yielding one entry per CDR3 protein. Found here are approximately 100,000 distinct CDR3 sequences, 30% of them singletons; the top ten hold approximately 5%. What was sequenced was axillary lymph node tissue. This clonotype was sampled from a female donor with breast cancer. Some clones in this sample may be carry-over from other donors' samples.

CDR3 sequence reads: CASKMDGVNYGYTF. CDR3 nucleotides: TGTGCCAGCAAGATGGACGGAGTTAACTATGGCTACACCTTC. This chain connects TRBV6-2 or TRBV6-3 to TRBJ1-2, with D unresolved. Trimming cost V 7 bases and J 1 base, with 13 bases left between them. From germline, CDR1 is MNHEY and CDR2 SVGEGT. The CDR3 runs to 14 residues.